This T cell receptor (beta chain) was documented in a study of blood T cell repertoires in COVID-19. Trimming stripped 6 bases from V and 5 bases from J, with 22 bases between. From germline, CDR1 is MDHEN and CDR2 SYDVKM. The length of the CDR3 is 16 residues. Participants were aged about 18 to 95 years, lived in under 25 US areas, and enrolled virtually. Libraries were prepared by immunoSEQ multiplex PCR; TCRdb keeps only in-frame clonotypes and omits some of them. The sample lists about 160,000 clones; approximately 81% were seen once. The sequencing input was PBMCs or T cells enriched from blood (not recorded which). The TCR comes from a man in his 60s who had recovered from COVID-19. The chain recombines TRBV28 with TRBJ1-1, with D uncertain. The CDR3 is CASRILGSRTLTEAFF. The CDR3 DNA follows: TGTGCCAGCAGGATATTAGGGAGCAGGACTTTGACTGAAGCTTTCTTT.